This T cell receptor (beta chain) was sequenced for a study of shared clonotypes between healthy human individuals. It was CD45RO-negative cells, positively selected for CCR7, that made up naive CD8 cells, with terminally differentiated effector memory CD45RA+ cells excluded. General study points: Some clonotypes were shared by all four sorted-subset donors, while others were not shared. The non-shared ones had lower generation probabilities than the shared ones. Only blood samples were collected, and tissue repertoires likely differ.

The input for sorted-subset replicate PCRs was about 210 ng DNA, tens of thousands of T cell genomes. Per the authors' pipeline: ImmunoSEQ output lacked quality scores and full-length reads, limiting matched filtering. Here immunoSEQ multiplex PCR was the method, and the copy in TCRdb shows in-frame clones only, minus some. V and J calls and clone size are as listed in that table; D and trimming were resolved from the DNA. The table has about 2.1 million clones, just over 90% seen once. This CDR3 is built from 15 residues. The V gene lost 8 bases and the J gene lost 2 bases, with 19 bases spanning the gap. Germline CDR1 MNHNS, CDR2 SASEGT. This clone was found once. The antigen is not known.

The chain uses TRBV6-1 and TRBJ2-7; TRBD1 is a possible D gene (5 bases). The receptor comes from a man younger than 35 in good health. Some clones in this sample may be carry-over from other donors' samples. Sequencing was carried out using naive CD8+ T cells from PBMCs. CDR3: CASSTWGRAAYEQYF. The CDR3 DNA follows: TGTGCCAGCTCAACTTGGGGCCGGGCAGCCTACGAGCAGTACTTC.